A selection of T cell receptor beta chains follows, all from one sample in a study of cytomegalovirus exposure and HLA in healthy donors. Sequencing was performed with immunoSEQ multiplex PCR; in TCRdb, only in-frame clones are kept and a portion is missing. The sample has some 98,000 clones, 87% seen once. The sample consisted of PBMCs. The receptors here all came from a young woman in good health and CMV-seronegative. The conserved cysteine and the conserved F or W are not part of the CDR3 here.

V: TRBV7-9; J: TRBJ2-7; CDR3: ASVGASYEQY
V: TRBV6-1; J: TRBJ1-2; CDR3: ASSDRGLGGYT
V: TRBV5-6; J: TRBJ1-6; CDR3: ASSLGQEDSPLH
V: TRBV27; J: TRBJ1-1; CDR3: ASSLGRGLNTEAF
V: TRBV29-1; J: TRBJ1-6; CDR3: SVGDRINSPLH
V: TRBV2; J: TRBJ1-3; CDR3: ASSIDRDNTIY
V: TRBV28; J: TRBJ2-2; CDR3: ASSRTSGRSGELF
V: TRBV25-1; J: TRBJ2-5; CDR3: ASSEGQGRGVGETQY
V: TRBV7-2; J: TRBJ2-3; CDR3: ASSLRTGLSTDTQY
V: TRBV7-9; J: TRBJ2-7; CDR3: ASSSLIVGTEYYEQY
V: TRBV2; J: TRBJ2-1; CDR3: ASRGIAMYNEQF
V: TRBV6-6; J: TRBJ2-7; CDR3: ATSEIRGYEQY
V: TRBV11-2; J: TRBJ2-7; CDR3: ASSFAGGQY
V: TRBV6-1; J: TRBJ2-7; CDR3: ASSPRQGAGEQY
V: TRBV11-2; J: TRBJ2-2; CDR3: ASSLGGLAWNTGELF
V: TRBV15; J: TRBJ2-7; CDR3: ATSPRAGRAYEQY
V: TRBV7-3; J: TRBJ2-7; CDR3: ASSLSRPGQGFHEQY
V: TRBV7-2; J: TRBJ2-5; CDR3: ASSFPRNFQETQY
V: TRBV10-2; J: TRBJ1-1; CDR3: ASSGPGQGVKAF
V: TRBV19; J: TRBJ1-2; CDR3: ASSYPGTGLYGYT
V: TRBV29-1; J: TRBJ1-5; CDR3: SVARGGNQPQH
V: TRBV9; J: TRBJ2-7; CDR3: ASSPETGRLEQY
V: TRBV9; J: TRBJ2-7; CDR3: ASSEDSPPLYEQY
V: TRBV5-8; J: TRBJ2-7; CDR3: ASSFGTIYEQY
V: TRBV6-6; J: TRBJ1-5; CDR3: ASSPPPPDQPQH
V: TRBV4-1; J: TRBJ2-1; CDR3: ASSQDFGELAGGPSYNEQF
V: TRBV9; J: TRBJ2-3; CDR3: ASSVEAGTQY
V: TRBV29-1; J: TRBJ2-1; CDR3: SVDSGNEQF
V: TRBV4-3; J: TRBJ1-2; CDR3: ASSQETGVDGYT
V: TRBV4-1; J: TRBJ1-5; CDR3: ASSRGPSRGGNQPQH
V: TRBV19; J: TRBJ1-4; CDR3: ASSMRQGLRTNEKLF
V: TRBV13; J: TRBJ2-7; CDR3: ASSPSGDRGYEQY
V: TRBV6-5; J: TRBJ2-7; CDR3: ASSGGSAYEQY
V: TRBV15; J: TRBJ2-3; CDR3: ATSRGSSGGSTDTQY
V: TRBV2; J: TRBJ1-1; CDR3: ASVLDRHTEAF
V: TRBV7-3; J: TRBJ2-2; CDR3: ASSQGAGTGELF
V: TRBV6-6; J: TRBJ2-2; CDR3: ASTRGGHTGELF
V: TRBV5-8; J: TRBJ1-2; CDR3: ASSFPPGTGGHGYT
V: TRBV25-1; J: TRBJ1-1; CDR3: ATFPAGAATEAF
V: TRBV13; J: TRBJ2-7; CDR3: ASSPRDYDYEQY
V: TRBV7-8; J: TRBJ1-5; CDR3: ASSPDSSLNQPQH
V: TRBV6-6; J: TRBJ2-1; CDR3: ASRITSGPYNEQF
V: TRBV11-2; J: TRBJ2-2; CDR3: ASTLRGTAWELF